A single T cell receptor (beta chain) is shown here with its context. Its antigen is not identified. This sample is drawn from a study of Graves' ophthalmopathy and Graves' hyperthyroidism. Study results and caveats: For separating ophthalmopathy from stable hyperthyroidism, a 13-signature model gave over 85% sensitivity and 81.08% specificity. The majority of expanded thyroid clonotypes above 0.001 frequency also occurred in blood.

What supplied the PBMCs was about 10 ml of fresh peripheral blood. The V gene lost 3 bases and the J gene lost 1 base, with 13 bases spanning the gap. The CDR3 sequence is 15 residues long. Germline V lookup: CDR1 SGHNT, CDR2 YYREEE (reference sequence). For repertoire sequencing, the TCR beta CDR3 regions were amplified from RNA transcripts. Following a first-round RT-PCR that used HTBI primers, a second-round multiplex PCR was carried out. MiXCR was run by TCRdb on the multiplex PCR reads, yielding one entry per CDR3 protein. The sample records hundreds of thousands of distinct CDR3 sequences, about a fifth being singletons.

The clonotype was recovered from a woman under 30 with stable Graves' hyperthyroidism. Some clones in this sample may be carry-over from other donors' samples. The sequenced sample was peripheral blood. The gene calls are TRBV5-4 and TRBJ1-1; D is possibly TRBD1 (6 bases). Here the CDR3 reads CASSWAKGGNTEAFF. The CDR3 coding sequence is TGTGCCAGCAGCTGGGCGAAGGGGGGGAACACTGAAGCTTTCTTT.